The clone carrying this T cell receptor (beta chain) showed up just a few times. Its specificity is not known. This entry comes from a study of vaccination and CD4 T cells after COVID-19. The treatment is: roughly nine-day PBMC culture with coronavirus spike peptide pools or control peptides (ViraFEST assay). Antigen-specific T cells were expanded with peptide pools by ViraFEST, and TCRs were then sequenced. Cultured CD4+ T-cell DNA underwent Oncomine TCR Beta short-read sequencing. TCRdb reprocessed the PCR reads with MiXCR, giving one entry per CDR3 protein. The sample holds about 20,000 distinct CDR3 sequences, approximately 52% seen once. Germline V lookup: CDR1 DFQATT, CDR2 SNEGSKA (reference sequence). After removal of 3 bases from V and 8 bases from J, the junction contained 16 bases not matched to a gene. There are 18 residues in the CDR3.

This sequence was found in a human donor who had recovered from COVID-19. The V call is TRBV20-1, the J call TRBJ2-2, with 12 bases fitting TRBD2. The sequenced material came from CD4+ T cells from blood, cultured in vitro. The CDR3 DNA is TGCAGTGCTAGGAACCCCGGACTAGCGGGACACCAGTTGGGGGAGCTGTTTTTT. Translation: CSARNPGLAGHQLGELFF.